A selection of T cell receptor beta chains follows, all from one sample in a study of a mutant IDH1 vaccine in newly diagnosed glioma. TCRdb keeps only in-frame clones here, not all; method: immunoSEQ multiplex PCR. The repertoire has some 61,000 clones, 80% to 90% of them found once; the top ten carry approximately 2.6%. Here the sequenced sample was PBMCs, taken from a glioma patient treated with radiotherapy, temozolomide or both. These receptors all come from a man between 25 and 39 years old with glioma. The CDR3 runs from the conserved cysteine through the conserved F or W. A D gene is named only where the DNA matches it firmly. Clone sizes are given selectively: once, few, many, or a class where the clone is expanded.

clone_size	d_call	j_call	v_call	cdr3_nt	cdr3_aa
-	-	TRBJ2-1	TRBV11-2	TGTGCCAGCAGCTTAGCCAGTTACAATGAGCAGTTCTTC	CASSLASYNEQFF
-	TRBD1	TRBJ1-1	TRBV5-1	TGCGCCAGCAACGGACAGGGGGGCCCCTCTCAGGCTTTCTTT	CASNGQGGPSQAFF
-	TRBD1	TRBJ2-7	TRBV5-4	TGTGCCAGCAGCTCCCGACAGGGGAGAAGCTCCTACGAGCAGTACTTC	CASSSRQGRSSYEQYF
-	-	TRBJ2-7	TRBV14	TGTGCCAGCAGCCAAGTCAGGTACGAGCAGTACTTC	CASSQVRYEQYF
-	TRBD1	TRBJ1-2	TRBV5-1	TGCGCCAGCAGCAGGACCGGGACAGGAGTTCGGAACTATGGCTACACCTTC	CASSRTGTGVRNYGYTF
-	TRBD2	TRBJ2-5	TRBV10-3	TGTGCCATCAGTGATGGAGCGGGGGGGATAGAGACCCAGTACTTC	CAISDGAGGIETQYF
once	TRBD1	TRBJ2-7	TRBV28	TGTGCCAGCAGTCCCCCCCTGGGACAGGGGTCCTACGAGCAGTACTTC	CASSPPLGQGSYEQYF
-	-	TRBJ1-2	TRBV2	TGTGCCAGCACCGGCGCGGACTATGGCTACACCTTC	CASTGADYGYTF
-	TRBD1	TRBJ2-7	TRBV7-8	TGTGCCAGCAGTCGTGGACAGGTAAACTACGAGCAGTACTTC	CASSRGQVNYEQYF
-	-	TRBJ1-4	TRBV27	TGTGCCAGCAGTCCTCGTCTGCTCAGCGATACTAATGAAAAACTGTTTTTT	CASSPRLLSDTNEKLFF
-	TRBD1	TRBJ1-2	TRBV27	TGTGCCAGCAGGAAAAGGACAGGGGGGGACTATGGCTACACCTTC	CASRKRTGGDYGYTF
-	TRBD1	TRBJ1-1	TRBV11-2	TGTGCCAGCAGCCGAGGGACAGCTTTCTACACTGAAGCTTTCTTT	CASSRGTAFYTEAFF
-	-	TRBJ2-1	TRBV5-1	TGCGCCAGCAGCGTCGGCAATGAGCAGTTCTTC	CASSVGNEQFF
-	TRBD1	TRBJ1-3	TRBV18	TGTGCCAGCTCTCAGGACAGGACAAACACCATATATTTT	CASSQDRTNTIYF
few	-	TRBJ1-5	TRBV5-6	TGTGCCAGCAGTGTTCTTAGCAATCAGCCCCAGCATTTT	CASSVLSNQPQHF
-	TRBD1	TRBJ1-2	TRBV5-1	TGCGCCAGCAGCGCCCGGAGGGGGACAGGGGGCGCGATAAATGGCTACACCTTC	CASSARRGTGGAINGYTF
-	-	TRBJ2-3	TRBV7-2	TGTGCCAGCAGCTCACAGGTTAGCACAGATACGCAGTATTTT	CASSSQVSTDTQYF
few	-	TRBJ1-1	TRBV5-4	TGTGCCAGCAGCTTGAGAGCTAGCACTGAAGCTTTCTTT	CASSLRASTEAFF
-	TRBD1	TRBJ2-1	TRBV9	TGTGCCAGCAGCGTAGCACAGGGGATAGTCGGAAATGAGCAGTTCTTC	CASSVAQGIVGNEQFF
-	-	TRBJ1-2	TRBV7-9	TGTGCCAGCAGCTCGACCCTAGGTGTCCGAGGCAATGGCTACACCTTC	CASSSTLGVRGNGYTF
-	TRBD1	TRBJ2-3	TRBV5-1	TGCGCCAGCACCCGCGGACAGGGAGATACAGATACGCAGTATTTT	CASTRGQGDTDTQYF
-	TRBD1	TRBJ2-7	TRBV27	TGTGCCAGCAGTTTATGGGGGACCGGGACAGCTTCCTACGAGCAGTACTTC	CASSLWGTGTASYEQYF
-	TRBD1	TRBJ2-1	TRBV5-4	TGTGCCAGCAGCAGACAGGGGACGGCTTACAATGAGCAGTTCTTC	CASSRQGTAYNEQFF
-	-	TRBJ2-7	TRBV9	TGTGCCAGTGCAGGCTCGGCTACCTCCTACGAGCAGTACTTC	CASAGSATSYEQYF
-	-	TRBJ1-6	TRBV5-1	TGCGCCAGCAGCACCGGTTCGTCGAGACAGAATAATTCACCCCTCCACTTT	CASSTGSSRQNNSPLHF
-	-	TRBJ1-1	TRBV27	TGTGCCAGCTCTTACAGGGTCTCCACTGAAGCTTTCTTT	CASSYRVSTEAFF
-	-	TRBJ1-1	TRBV7-9	TGTGCCAGCAGCTTAGACAGGAACACTGAAGCTTTCTTT	CASSLDRNTEAFF
-	-	TRBJ1-2	TRBV5-1	TGCGCCAGCAGCTCCCCCCCCTCTGCCTATGGCTACACCTTC	CASSSPPSAYGYTF
-	TRBD1	TRBJ2-7	TRBV29-1	TGCAGCGCCCTCAAATGGGCGCCGGGACAGGGTTACGAGCAGTACTTC	CSALKWAPGQGYEQYF
few	-	TRBJ1-4	TRBV19	TGTGCCAGTAGTCGACAGGCAACTAATGAAAAACTGTTTTTT	CASSRQATNEKLFF
-	-	TRBJ2-7	TRBV5-1	TGCGCCAGCAGCGGGAGCTACGAGCAGTACTTC	CASSGSYEQYF
-	-	TRBJ1-6	TRBV5-4	TGTGCCAGCAGCTTGAAACAGGGAATAGATTCACCCCTCCACTTT	CASSLKQGIDSPLHF
-	TRBD2	TRBJ2-7	TRBV5-5	TGTGCCAGCAGCTTGGCAGCGGGGGGATACTACGAGCAGTACTTC	CASSLAAGGYYEQYF
-	TRBD1	TRBJ1-2	TRBV5-4	TGTGCCAGCAGCTTGGCCGAAGGGACAGGGATCTATGGCTACACCTTC	CASSLAEGTGIYGYTF
once	-	TRBJ1-4	TRBV18	TGTGCCAGCTCACTGGACAGCAATGAAAAACTGTTTTTT	CASSLDSNEKLFF
-	TRBD1	TRBJ2-3	TRBV14	TGTGCCAGCAGCGCGACAGGGGGACCTCGCACAGATACGCAGTATTTT	CASSATGGPRTDTQYF
-	-	TRBJ1-5	TRBV28	TGTGCCAGCAGTTCCATCACAGGGATAGGTTCGGTAGATCAGCCCCAGCATTTT	CASSSITGIGSVDQPQHF
-	TRBD1	TRBJ1-5	TRBV6-1	TGTGCCAGCAGTGTAAACAGGGGGAATCAGCCCCAGCATTTT	CASSVNRGNQPQHF
-	TRBD1	TRBJ1-1	TRBV29-1	TGCAGCGTTGTAGGATCCGGGACAGGGAACACTGAAGCTTTCTTT	CSVVGSGTGNTEAFF
-	-	TRBJ2-7	TRBV5-6	TGTGCCAGCAGCTTGTTTGGGACTTTCTACGAGCAGTACTTC	CASSLFGTFYEQYF
-	-	TRBJ2-5	TRBV6-6	TGTGCCAGCAGTTACCCCCACCGTTCAGGAGAGACCCAGTACTTC	CASSYPHRSGETQYF
-	-	TRBJ1-5	TRBV19	TGTGCCAGTAGTTTGAGGGGTAGCAATCAGCCCCAGCATTTT	CASSLRGSNQPQHF
-	-	TRBJ2-5	TRBV5-1	TGCGCCAGCAGCTTGGGACGAATACAAGAGACCCAGTACTTC	CASSLGRIQETQYF
-	-	TRBJ2-5	TRBV18	TGTGCCAGCTCACCACCGTCCGGAGGTGGGCGGCAGACCCAGTACTTC	CASSPPSGGGRQTQYF
once	-	TRBJ1-1	TRBV6-1	TGTGCCAGCAGTGAAGTAAGGGGCGGGAGTGAAGCTTTCTTT	CASSEVRGGSEAFF
-	-	TRBJ1-3	TRBV5-1	TGCGCCAGCAGCTTGGACAGGGTTGGAAACACCATATATTTT	CASSLDRVGNTIYF
few	-	TRBJ2-7	TRBV11-2	TGTGCCAGCAGCTTAACCACCCAGGGCCCAGACTACGAGCAGTACTTC	CASSLTTQGPDYEQYF
-	TRBD1	TRBJ2-6	TRBV29-1	TGCAGCGTACACCAGGGACAGGGGGCAGGAGGGGCCAACGTCCTGACTTTC	CSVHQGQGAGGANVLTF
-	-	TRBJ2-1	TRBV7-8	TGTGCCAGCAGCATAGGGGGGCTTAATGAGCAGTTCTTC	CASSIGGLNEQFF
-	TRBD1	TRBJ1-1	TRBV5-1	TGCGCCAGCAGCTTAACAGGGGGCCTCAACACTGAAGCTTTCTTT	CASSLTGGLNTEAFF
-	-	TRBJ1-6	TRBV6-1	TGTGCCAGCAGTGAGGGGGTTTACTCACCCCTCCACTTT	CASSEGVYSPLHF
-	-	TRBJ1-4	TRBV7-9	TGTGCCAGCAGCGACACCGGGGGCGCTGGTCTAAATGAAAAACTGTTTTTT	CASSDTGGAGLNEKLFF